The present entry profiles one T cell receptor (beta chain) with its context. This clonotype was counted many times. Its antigen has not been determined. Per-nucleotide qualities are absent, and no much larger clonotype sits a single base away. The sample belongs to a study of T cell repertoires in cytomegalovirus infection (dated by TCRdb to about 2019). A note on the overall study: Because public TCR beta signatures pointed to carriage of CMV infection together with the matching HLA type, the HLA type of each donor mattered for the analysis. General study outcomes and caveats: The ex vivo response was dominated by HLA-C-restricted CMV-specific TCR beta clonotypes, and the single most frequent clonotype in two of eight donors was supplied by these HLA-C-restricted clonotypes. In both this cohort and an independent roughly 400-donor cohort, the cumulative frequency of public TCR beta family members distinguished carriers of CMV infection plus the relevant HLA type.

The data were produced on an Illumina HiSeq 1500. TCRdb itself trimmed the public reads at Q25 with fastp, ran MiXCR and retained productive beta chains. Every entry covers one CDR3 protein and lists the most common genes and DNA from its rows. The sample yields some 600,000 distinct CDR3 sequences; 20% to 25% were counted once. Jointly, the top ten make up 8% of the sample. V is reduced by 5 bases and J by 1 base, leaving a spacing of 17 bases between them. CDR1 and CDR2 are read off the germline V gene (reference sequence) as SEHNR and FQNEAQ. Including cysteine and phenylalanine, the CDR3 has 16 amino acids. The DNA shown is the 48-base CDR3, in frame from base 1.

The receptor's source is a human donor in good health (CMV status not recorded). Some clones in this sample may be carry-over from other donors' samples. Material: CD8+ T cells from PBMCs. The V and J genes are TRBV7-9 and TRBJ2-5; the D call is possibly TRBD1 or TRBD2, each sharing 5 bases. The bases are TGTGCCAGCAGCACCGCCCGGGACGGAATCCAAGAGACCCAGTACTTC. Translation gives CASSTARDGIQETQYF.